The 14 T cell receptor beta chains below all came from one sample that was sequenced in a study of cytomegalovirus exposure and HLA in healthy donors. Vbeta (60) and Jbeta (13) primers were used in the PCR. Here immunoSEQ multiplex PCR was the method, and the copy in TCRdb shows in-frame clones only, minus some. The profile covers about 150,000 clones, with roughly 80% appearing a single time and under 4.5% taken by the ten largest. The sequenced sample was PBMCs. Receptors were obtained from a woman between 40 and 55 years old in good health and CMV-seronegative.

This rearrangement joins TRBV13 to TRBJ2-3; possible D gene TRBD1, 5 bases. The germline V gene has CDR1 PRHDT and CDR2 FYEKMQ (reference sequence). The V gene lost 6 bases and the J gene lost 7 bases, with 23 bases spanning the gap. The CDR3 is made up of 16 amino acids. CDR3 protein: CASRRKGVWGNYTQYF. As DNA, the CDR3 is TGTGCCAGCAGAAGGAAGGGCGTATGGGGCAACTATACGCAGTATTTT.

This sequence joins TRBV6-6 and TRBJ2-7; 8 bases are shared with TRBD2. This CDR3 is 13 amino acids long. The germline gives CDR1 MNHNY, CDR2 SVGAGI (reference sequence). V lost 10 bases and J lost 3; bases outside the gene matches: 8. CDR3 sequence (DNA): TGTGCCACAAAGAGCGGGAGTAACTACGAGCAGTACTTC. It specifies CATKSGSNYEQYF.

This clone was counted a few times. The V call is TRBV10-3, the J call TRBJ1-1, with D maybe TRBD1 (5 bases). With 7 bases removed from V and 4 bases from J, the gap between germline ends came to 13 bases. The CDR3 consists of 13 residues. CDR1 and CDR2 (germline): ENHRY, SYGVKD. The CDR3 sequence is CAIKGRAVTEAFF. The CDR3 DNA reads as TGTGCCATCAAAGGCAGGGCTGTCACTGAAGCTTTCTTT.

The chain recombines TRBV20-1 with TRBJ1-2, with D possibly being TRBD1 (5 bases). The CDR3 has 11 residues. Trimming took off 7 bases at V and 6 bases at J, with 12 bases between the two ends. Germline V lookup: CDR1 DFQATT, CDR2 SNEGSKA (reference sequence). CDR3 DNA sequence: TGCAGTGGCAGGGCTGAGCATGGCTACACCTTC. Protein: CSGRAEHGYTF.

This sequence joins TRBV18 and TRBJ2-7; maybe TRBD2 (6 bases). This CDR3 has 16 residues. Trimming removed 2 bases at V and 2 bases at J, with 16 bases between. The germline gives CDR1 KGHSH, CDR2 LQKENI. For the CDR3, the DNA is TGTGCCAGCTCACCAGTTTCCGGGGGACCTACCTACGAGCAGTACTTC. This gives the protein CASSPVSGGPTYEQYF.

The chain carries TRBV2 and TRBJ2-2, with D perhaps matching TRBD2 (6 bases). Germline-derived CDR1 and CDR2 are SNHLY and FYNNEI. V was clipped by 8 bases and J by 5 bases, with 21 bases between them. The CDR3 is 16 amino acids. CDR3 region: CASEGLGNMGTGELFF. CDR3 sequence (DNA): TGTGCCAGCGAGGGACTCGGGAACATGGGGACCGGGGAGCTGTTTTTT.

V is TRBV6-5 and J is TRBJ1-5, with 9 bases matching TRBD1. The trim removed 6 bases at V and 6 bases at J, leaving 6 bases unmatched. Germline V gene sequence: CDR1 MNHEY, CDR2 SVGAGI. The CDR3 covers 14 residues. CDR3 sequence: CASSPTGGGQPQHF. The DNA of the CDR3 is TGTGCCAGCAGCCCAACAGGGGGCGGTCAGCCCCAGCATTTT.

CDR3 DNA sequence: TGTGCCTGGCTGACAGGGAATAAGCCCTACGAGCAGTACTTC. Protein sequence: CAWLTGNKPYEQYF. V is TRBV30 and J is TRBJ2-7, with TRBD1 identical over 7 bases. CDR3 length: 14 residues. V lost 5 bases and J lost 2; bases outside the gene matches: 9. Germline lookup yields CDR1 GTSNPN and CDR2 SVGIG (reference sequence).

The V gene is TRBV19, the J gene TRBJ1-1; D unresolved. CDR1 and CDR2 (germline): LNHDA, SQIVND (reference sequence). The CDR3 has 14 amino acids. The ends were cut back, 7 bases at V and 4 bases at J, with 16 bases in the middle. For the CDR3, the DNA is TGTGCCAGTACCTATCTGCCGGGGTCCACTGAAGCTTTCTTT. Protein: CASTYLPGSTEAFF.

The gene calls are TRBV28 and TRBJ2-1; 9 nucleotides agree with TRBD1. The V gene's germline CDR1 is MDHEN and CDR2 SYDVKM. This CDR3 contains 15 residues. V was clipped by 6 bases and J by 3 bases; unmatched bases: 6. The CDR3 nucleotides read TGTGCCAGCAGACCCGGGACAGGGATCTACAATGAGCAGTTCTTC. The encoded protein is CASRPGTGIYNEQFF.

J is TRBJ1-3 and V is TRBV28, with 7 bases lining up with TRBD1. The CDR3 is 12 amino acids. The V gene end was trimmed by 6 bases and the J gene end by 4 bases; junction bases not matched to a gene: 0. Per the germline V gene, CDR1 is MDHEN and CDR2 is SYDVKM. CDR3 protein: CASRGQGNTIYF. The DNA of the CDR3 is TGTGCCAGCAGGGGACAGGGAAACACCATATATTTT.

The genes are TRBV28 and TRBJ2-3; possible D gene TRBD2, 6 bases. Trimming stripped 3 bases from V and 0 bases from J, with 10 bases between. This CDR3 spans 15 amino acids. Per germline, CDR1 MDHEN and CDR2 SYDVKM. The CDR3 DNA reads TGTGCCAGCAGTTTTCTAGCGTCTAGCACAGATACGCAGTATTTT. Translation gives CASSFLASSTDTQYF.

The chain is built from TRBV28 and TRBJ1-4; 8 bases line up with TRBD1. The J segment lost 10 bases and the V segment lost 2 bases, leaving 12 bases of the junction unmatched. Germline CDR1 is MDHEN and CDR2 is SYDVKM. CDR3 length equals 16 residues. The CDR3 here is CASSLTPQGEKRKLFF. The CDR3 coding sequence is TGTGCCAGCAGTTTAACCCCACAGGGGGAGAAAAGAAAACTGTTTTTT.

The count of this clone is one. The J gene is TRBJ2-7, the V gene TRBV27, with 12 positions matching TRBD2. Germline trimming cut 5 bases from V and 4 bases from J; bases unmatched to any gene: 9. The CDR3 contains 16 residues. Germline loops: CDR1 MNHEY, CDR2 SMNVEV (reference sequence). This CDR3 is CASSHLTSGSGYEQYF. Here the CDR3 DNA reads TGTGCCAGCAGTCACCTGACTAGCGGGAGTGGTTACGAGCAGTACTTC.